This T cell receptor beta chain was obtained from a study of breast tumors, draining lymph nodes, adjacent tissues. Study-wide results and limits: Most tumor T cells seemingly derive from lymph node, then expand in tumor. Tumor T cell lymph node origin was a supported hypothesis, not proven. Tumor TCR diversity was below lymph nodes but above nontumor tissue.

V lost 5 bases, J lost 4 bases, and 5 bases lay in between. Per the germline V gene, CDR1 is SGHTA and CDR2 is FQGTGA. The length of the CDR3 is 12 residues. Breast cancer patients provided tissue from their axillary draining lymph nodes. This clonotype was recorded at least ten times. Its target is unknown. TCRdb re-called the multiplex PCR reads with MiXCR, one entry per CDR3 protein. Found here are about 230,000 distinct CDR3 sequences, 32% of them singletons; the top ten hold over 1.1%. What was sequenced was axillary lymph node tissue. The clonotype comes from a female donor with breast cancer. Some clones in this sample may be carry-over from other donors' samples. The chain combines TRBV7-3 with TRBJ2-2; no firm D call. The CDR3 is CASSTLTGELFF. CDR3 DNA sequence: TGTGCCAGCAGCACACTCACCGGGGAGCTGTTTTTT.